The 26 T cell receptor beta chains given below trace back to one sample, sequenced in a study of beta chain features in type 1 diabetes (dated by TCRdb to the late 2010s). What the work shows at the level of the full study, not this receptor alone: In all four CD4+ subsets, TCRB CDR3 length was moderately but significantly shorter in type 1 diabetes patients.

Library generation was performed with the immunoSEQ multiplex PCR assay. The entire isolated RNA was reverse transcribed using the High Capacity cDNA Reverse Transcription Kit, and thus expressed TCRB transcripts were sequenced. The table was pulled from immuneACCESS by TCRdb, which kept in-frame rearrangements only. Such tables lose some clones; where checked, under half of the loss comes from unresolved V genes, and the rest has no known cause. Counted in this sample were around 150,000 clones; roughly 60% of them appeared once. The ten largest clones represent about 0.081% of the sample. These receptors have no identified antigens. The sample was naive CD4+ T cells from blood. The cell subset or site label here, explained by the study, means: true naive CD4+ T cells. These receptors all stem from a man aged 25 to 40 with type 1 diabetes.

V and J are TRBV25-1 and TRBJ1-2, with a tentative D call TRBD1 (5 bases). The CDR3 covers 12 residues. Trimming removed 7 bases at V and 4 bases at J, with 10 bases between. The V gene's germline CDR1 is MGHDK and CDR2 SYGVNS. The CDR3 spells CASKEGTYGYTF. The CDR3, as DNA: TGTGCCAGCAAAGAGGGGACCTATGGCTACACCTTC.

This clone was observed a handful of times. The chain combines TRBV4-3 with TRBJ2-4; D might be TRBD2 (5 bases). V lost 0 bases and J 7 bases, leaving 13 bases between the germline ends. The CDR3 has 15 amino acids. Germline V gene data show CDR1 as LGHNA and CDR2 as YSLEER. Written as DNA, the CDR3 is TGCGCCAGCAGCCAAGATGTGCCGGGCGGGAACATTCAGTACTTC. It yields the protein CASSQDVPGGNIQYF.

The chain uses TRBV5-6 and TRBJ1-6; 7 bases fit TRBD1. The CDR3 length is 15 residues. J was trimmed by 12 bases and V by 1 base; bases with no gene match: 10. Germline CDR1 and CDR2: SGHDT and YYEEEE. The CDR3 here is CASSLWARQGLPLHF. CDR3 bases: TGTGCCAGCAGCTTGTGGGCCCGACAGGGCTTACCCCTCCACTTT.

CDR3 in amino acids: CASSEGTGVSYGYTF. In DNA, the CDR3 is TGTGCCAGCAGTGAGGGGACAGGGGTTTCCTATGGCTACACCTTC. The chain has TRBV25-1 and TRBJ1-2, with TRBD1 identical over 10 bases. The CDR3 totals 15 residues. V lost 3 bases, J lost 4 bases, and 5 bases stayed unmatched. Germline V gene sequence: CDR1 MGHDK, CDR2 SYGVNS.

J is TRBJ2-1 and V is TRBV4-1; D uncertain. Trimming removed 1 base at V and 0 bases at J, with 10 bases between. Per germline, CDR1 MGHRA and CDR2 YSYEKL. The CDR3 sequence is 16 residues long. This CDR3 reads CASSQAAVSSYNEQFF. The CDR3 bases are TGCGCCAGCAGCCAAGCGGCGGTCAGCTCCTACAATGAGCAGTTCTTC.

This rearrangement joins TRBV28 to TRBJ2-1, with TRBD1 matching over 9 bases. The ends lost 4 bases at V and 4 bases at J; junction bases unmatched: 2. The CDR3 has 14 residues. Germline V gene data show CDR1 as MDHEN and CDR2 as SYDVKM. The CDR3, as DNA: TGTGCCAGCAGTTGGGACAGGGAATACAATGAGCAGTTCTTC. It yields the protein CASSWDREYNEQFF. The complete variable domain, with remaining parts taken from reference TRBV28 and TRBJ2-1, reads DVKVTQSSRYLVKRTGEKVFLECVQDMDHENMFWYRQDPGLGLRLIYFSYDVKMKEKGDIPEGYSVSREKKERFSLILESASTNQTSMYLCASSWDREYNEQFFGPGTRLTVL.

The V gene is TRBV9, the J gene TRBJ2-1; the D is unclear. The germline V and J ends were trimmed by 0 bases and 3 bases, with 7 bases remaining between them. CDR3 length equals 14 residues. Germline-derived CDR1 and CDR2 are SGDLS and YYNGEE. The CDR3 coding sequence is TGTGCCAGCAGCGTAGGTTCCATCTACAATGAGCAGTTCTTC. Translation: CASSVGSIYNEQFF. Filled out from reference TRBV9 and TRBJ2-1, the complete variable domain reads DSGVTQTPKHLITATGQRVTLRCSPRSGDLSVYWYQQSLDQGLQFLIQYYNGEERAKGNILERFSAQQFPDLHSELNLSSLELGDSALYFCASSVGSIYNEQFFGPGTRLTVL.

This clone was seen a handful of times. This rearrangement joins TRBV7-2 to TRBJ2-3; D ambiguous. There are 15 residues in the CDR3. V was clipped by 6 bases and J by 3 bases, with 16 bases between them. The V gene's germline CDR1 is SGHTA and CDR2 FQGNSA. Here the CDR3 DNA reads TGTGCCAGCAGTACTCGCAAATTGGGGACAGATACGCAGTATTTT. This translates into CASSTRKLGTDTQYF.

This clone has more than one count but fewer than ten. The V call is TRBV30, the J call TRBJ1-1, with a weak D call TRBD1 (5 bases). Deletions cut 3 bases from V and 11 bases from J, with 19 bases between. CDR1 is GTSNPN and CDR2 is SVGIG in the germline V gene (reference sequence). The CDR3 has 13 residues. The DNA of the CDR3 is TGTGCCTGGAGAGTCAACCTCCGGGACGAGGCTTTCTTT. Amino acids: CAWRVNLRDEAFF.

This clone was counted a few times. The chain employs TRBV29-1 and TRBJ2-5, with D unclear. The CDR3 totals 13 residues. Germline values: CDR1 SQVTM, CDR2 ANQGSEA. Trimming left V 6 bases short and J 2 bases short, with 13 bases between. The DNA of the CDR3 is TGCAGCGTCCCCCTACGTTTTCAAGAGACCCAGTACTTC. This sequence encodes CSVPLRFQETQYF.

This clone was seen a handful of times. The chain employs TRBV27 and TRBJ1-5, with no clear D. V gave up 5 bases and J gave up 0 bases, with 11 bases separating them. The CDR3 has 15 residues. The germline V gene encodes CDR1 MNHEY and CDR2 SMNVEV (reference sequence). Written as DNA, the CDR3 is TGTGCCAGCAGTCCCGGGCAGTATAGCAATCAGCCCCAGCATTTT. Residues: CASSPGQYSNQPQHF.

V usage is TRBV4-3 and J usage is TRBJ1-6; D call uncertain. Looked up from germline, CDR1 is LGHNA and CDR2 is YSLEER. Trimming pared 0 bases from V and 7 bases from J, leaving 7 bases between. This CDR3 spans 14 amino acids. CDR3 in amino acids: CASSQEQLNSPLHF. The DNA for the CDR3 is TGCGCCAGCAGCCAAGAACAGCTGAATTCACCCCTCCACTTT.

This chain links TRBV29-1 with TRBJ2-3; the D gene is possibly TRBD1 (5 bases). This CDR3 contains 13 residues. Looked up from germline, CDR1 is SQVTM and CDR2 is ANQGSEA. The V end lost 2 bases, the J end lost 2 bases, and 8 bases lay between the germline ends. CDR3 sequence reads: CSVEPQATDTQYF. In DNA form, the CDR3 reads TGCAGCGTTGAACCACAGGCCACAGATACGCAGTATTTT.

On this clone: Distinct nucleotide sequences in the sample also encode this CDR3. V gene TRBV10-3 combines with J gene TRBJ2-7; D gene ambiguous. The V gene's germline CDR1 is ENHRY and CDR2 SYGVKD. With 0 bases removed from V and 0 bases from J, the gap between germline ends came to 0 bases. This CDR3 contains 12 residues. CDR3 loop: CAISESSYEQYF. CDR3 in DNA: TGTGCCATCAGTGAGTCCTCCTACGAGCAGTACTTC.

The J gene is TRBJ1-2, the V gene TRBV14, with D perhaps TRBD1 (5 bases). Trimming stripped 4 bases from V and 3 bases from J, with 12 bases between. The CDR3 consists of 14 residues. In germline, CDR1 is SGHDN, CDR2 FVKESK. DNA for the CDR3: TGTGCCAGCAGCCTAACCCAGGGATACTATGGCTACACCTTC. It is translated as CASSLTQGYYGYTF.

CDR3 nucleotide sequence: TGCAGCGGGTTACGGGGGAGTACTGGAAACACCATATATTTT. As protein: CSGLRGSTGNTIYF. J is TRBJ1-3 and V is TRBV29-1; D possibly corresponds to TRBD1 (5 bases). This CDR3 region has 14 residues. The V gene's germline CDR1 is SQVTM and CDR2 ANQGSEA. The ends were cut back, 7 bases at V and 2 bases at J, with 15 bases in the middle.

The rearrangement links TRBV29-1 to TRBJ2-1, with a possible D match to TRBD1 (6 bases). V was shortened by 6 bases and J by 5 bases, with 11 bases between the two germline ends. The V gene's germline CDR1 is SQVTM and CDR2 ANQGSEA. The CDR3 spans 12 residues. Here the CDR3 reads CSVEQGNNEQFF. For the CDR3, the DNA is TGCAGCGTGGAACAGGGAAACAATGAGCAGTTCTTC.

The V call is TRBV7-2, the J call TRBJ2-3; D gene unclear. Germline loops: CDR1 SGHTA, CDR2 FQGNSA. The CDR3 is 15 amino acids. The V and J ends lost 6 bases and 2 bases respectively, with 15 bases between them. The CDR3 bases are TGTGCCAGCAGTCGAGGCGACGGAGTCACAGATACGCAGTATTTT. Translated, it gives CASSRGDGVTDTQYF. The full variable domain, completed using reference TRBV7-2 and TRBJ2-3, is GAGVSQSPSNKVTEKGKDVELRCDPISGHTALYWYRQSLGQGLEFLIYFQGNSAPDKSGLPSDRFSAERTGGSVSTLTIQRTQQEDSAVYLCASSRGDGVTDTQYFGPGTRLTVL.

This sequence joins TRBV18 and TRBJ2-3; D unresolved. In germline, CDR1 is KGHSH, CDR2 LQKENI. V shed 0 bases and J shed 7 bases, with 5 bases lying between them. This CDR3 region has 12 residues. As DNA, the CDR3 is TGTGCCAGCTCACCACCCGAGAATACGCAGTATTTT. Its protein product is CASSPPENTQYF.

This chain joins TRBV6-5 and TRBJ2-1, with 7 nucleotides matching TRBD1. The CDR3 spans 14 residues. Germline V gene sequence: CDR1 MNHEY, CDR2 SVGAGI. The V and J ends lost 5 bases and 5 bases, in that order; junction bases with no gene match: 6. CDR3 protein: CASSRQGMNNEQFF. The CDR3 nucleotides are TGTGCCAGCAGTAGACAGGGAATGAACAATGAGCAGTTCTTC.

The chain has TRBV6-5 and TRBJ2-5; 7 bases line up with TRBD1. Germline V gene lookup returns CDR1 MNHEY and CDR2 SVGAGI. The length of the CDR3 is 13 residues. The J segment lost 4 bases and the V segment lost 6 bases, leaving 5 bases of the junction unmatched. The CDR3 DNA reads TGTGCCAGCAGGTCACAGGGGACAGAGACCCAGTACTTC. It codes for CASRSQGTETQYF.

This clone occurred a few times. This CDR3 is CAWSGQSYGYTF. As DNA, the CDR3 is TGTGCCTGGAGTGGACAGTCCTATGGCTACACCTTC. The rearrangement joins TRBV30 to TRBJ1-2; possibly TRBD1 for D (5 bases). Trimming removed 1 base from V and 4 bases from J, with 7 bases in between. Germline loops: CDR1 GTSNPN, CDR2 SVGIG (reference sequence). This CDR3 is built from 12 residues.

The V gene is TRBV7-2, the J gene TRBJ2-1; the match to TRBD2 covers 10 bases. Germline CDR1 is SGHTA and CDR2 is FQGNSA. The CDR3 is made up of 18 amino acids. V was clipped by 0 bases and J by 8 bases; unmatched bases: 13. The CDR3 DNA is TGTGCCAGCAGCTTAGCGCGCTTCAGCGGGGGGGCCTTGGATGAGCAGTTCTTC. This codes for CASSLARFSGGALDEQFF.

This chain joins TRBV27 and TRBJ2-1; a possible D gene is TRBD1 (6 bases). This CDR3 is built from 16 residues. V was shortened by 5 bases and J by 7 bases, with 21 bases between the two germline ends. CDR1 and CDR2 (germline): MNHEY, SMNVEV (reference sequence). The CDR3 coding sequence is TGTGCCAGCAGTGAGTCGACAAACGGGCAGGGGAATGAGCAGTTCTTC. Amino acid sequence: CASSESTNGQGNEQFF.

In its sample, this clone was seen a few times. The V and J genes are TRBV2 and TRBJ2-3, with a weak D call TRBD2 (5 bases). Between the trimmed V and J ends, which lost 7 bases and 0 bases, there was a span of 14 bases. Per the germline V gene, CDR1 is SNHLY and CDR2 is FYNNEI. The CDR3 runs 15 residues. The CDR3 DNA reads as TGTGCCAGCACCTTTGGAACGGGGAGCACAGATACGCAGTATTTT. This gives the protein CASTFGTGSTDTQYF.

The chain is built from TRBV19 and TRBJ2-1; D is undetermined. Trimming stripped 6 bases from V and 8 bases from J, with 14 bases between. There are 13 residues in the CDR3. CDR1 is LNHDA, CDR2 SQIVND, per germline (reference sequence). DNA of the CDR3: TGTGCCAGTAGATTGGGCCTTACGGATGAGCAGTTCTTC. This translates into CASRLGLTDEQFF.